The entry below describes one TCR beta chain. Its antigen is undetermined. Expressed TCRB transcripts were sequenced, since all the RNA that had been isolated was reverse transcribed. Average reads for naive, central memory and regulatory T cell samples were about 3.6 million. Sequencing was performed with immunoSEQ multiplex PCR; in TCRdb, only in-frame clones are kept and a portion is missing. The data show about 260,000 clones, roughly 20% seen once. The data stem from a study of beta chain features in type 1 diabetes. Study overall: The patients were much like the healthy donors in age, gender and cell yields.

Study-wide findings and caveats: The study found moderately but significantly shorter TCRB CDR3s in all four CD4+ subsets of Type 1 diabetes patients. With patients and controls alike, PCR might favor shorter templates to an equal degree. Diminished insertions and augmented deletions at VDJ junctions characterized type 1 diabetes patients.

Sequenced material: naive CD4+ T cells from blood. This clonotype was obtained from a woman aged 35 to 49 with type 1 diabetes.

The CDR3 nucleotides are TGTGCCAGCCGGACAGCCGGTGTATGGGAGCAGTACTTC. Residues: CASRTAGVWEQYF. V gene TRBV2 combines with J gene TRBJ2-7; a weak D match, TRBD1 (6 bases). Germline CDR1 is SNHLY and CDR2 is FYNNEI. The V gene lost 8 bases and the J gene lost 7 bases, with 18 bases spanning the gap. CDR3 length: 13 amino acids. Full variable domain (missing parts from reference TRBV2 and TRBJ2-7): EPEVTQTPSHQVTQMGQEVILRCVPISNHLYFYWYRQILGQKVEFLVSFYNNEISEKSEIFDDQFSVERPDGSNFTLKIRSTKLEDSAMYFCASRTAGVWEQYFGPGTRLTVT.